This TCR beta chain was sequenced in a study of identical twins. Among all donors, each was a healthy Caucasian. In its sample, this clonotype was seen a few times. Antigen specificity is unknown. TCRdb reprocessed the 5' RACE reads via MiXCR and lists one record per CDR3 protein. The sample lists some 660,000 distinct CDR3 sequences, less than 10% occurring once. Study-wide results and limits: For out-of-frame alpha sequences shared by twins, low generation probability was in excess. Invariant MAIT and iNKT cells are populations that could partly confound zero-insertion analyses. Less excess twin sharing appeared in beta out-of-frame sequences.

This sample was also put to use in a study of yellow fever vaccine responses in identical twins.

This TCR came from a woman aged 18-29 years in good health. Sequencing was carried out using PBMCs.

CDR3 in amino acids: CATSDGVGPKAGELFF. For the CDR3, the DNA is TGTGCCACCAGTGATGGTGTAGGGCCGAAGGCCGGGGAGCTGTTTTTT. The chain joins TRBV24-1 to TRBJ2-2; the D is unclear. The CDR3 loop spans 16 amino acids. V dropped 3 bases and J dropped 6 bases, with 16 bases sitting between them. Germline-derived CDR1 and CDR2 are KGHDR and SFDVKD.